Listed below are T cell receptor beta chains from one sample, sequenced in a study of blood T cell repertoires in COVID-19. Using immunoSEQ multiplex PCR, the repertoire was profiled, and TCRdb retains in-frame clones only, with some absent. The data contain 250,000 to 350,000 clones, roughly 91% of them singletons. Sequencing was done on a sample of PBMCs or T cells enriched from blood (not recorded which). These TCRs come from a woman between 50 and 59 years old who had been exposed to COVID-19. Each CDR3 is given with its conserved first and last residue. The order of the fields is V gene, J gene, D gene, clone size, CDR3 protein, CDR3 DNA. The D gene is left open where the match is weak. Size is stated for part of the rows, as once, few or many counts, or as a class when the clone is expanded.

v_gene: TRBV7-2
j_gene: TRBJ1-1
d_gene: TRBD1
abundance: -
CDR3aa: CASTHGQGGATEAFF
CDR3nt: TGTGCCAGCACCCACGGACAGGGAGGGGCCACTGAAGCTTTCTTT

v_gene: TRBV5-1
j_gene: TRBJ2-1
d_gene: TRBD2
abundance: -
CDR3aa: CASSSGLAGGPGQFF
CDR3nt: TGCGCCAGCAGCTCCGGACTAGCGGGGGGGCCCGGGCAGTTCTTC

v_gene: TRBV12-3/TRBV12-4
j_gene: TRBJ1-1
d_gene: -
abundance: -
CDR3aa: CASSWTANTEAFF
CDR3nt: TGTGCCAGCAGTTGGACAGCTAACACTGAAGCTTTCTTT

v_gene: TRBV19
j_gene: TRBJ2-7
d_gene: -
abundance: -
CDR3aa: CASSIRAGSSYEQYF
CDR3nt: TGTGCCAGTAGTATACGGGCGGGAAGCTCCTACGAGCAGTACTTC

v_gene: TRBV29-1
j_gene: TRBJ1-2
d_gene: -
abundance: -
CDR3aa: CSVVSRGGNYTF
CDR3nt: TGCAGCGTTGTCTCCCGGGGGGGGAACTACACCTTC

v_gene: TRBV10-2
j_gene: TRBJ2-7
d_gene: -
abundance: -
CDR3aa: CASSESYRDSYEQYF
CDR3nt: TGCGCCAGCAGTGAGTCATACAGGGATTCCTACGAGCAGTACTTC

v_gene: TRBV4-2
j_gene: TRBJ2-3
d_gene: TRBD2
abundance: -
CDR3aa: CASSPGRGITDTQYF
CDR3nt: TGTGCCAGCTCACCCGGGAGGGGCATCACAGATACGCAGTATTTT

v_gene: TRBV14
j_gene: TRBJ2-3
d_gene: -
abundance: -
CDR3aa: CASSAYPGGTQYF
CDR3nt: TGTGCCAGCAGCGCGTACCCCGGGGGTACGCAGTATTTT

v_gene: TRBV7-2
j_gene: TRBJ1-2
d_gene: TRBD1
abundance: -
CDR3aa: CASSTGTGGLYGYTF
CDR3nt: TGTGCCAGCAGCACCGGGACAGGGGGCCTCTATGGCTACACCTTC

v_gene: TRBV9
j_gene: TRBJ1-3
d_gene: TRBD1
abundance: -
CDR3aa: CASSVGQGALGNTIYF
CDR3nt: TGTGCCAGCAGCGTAGGGCAGGGGGCACTTGGAAACACCATATATTTT

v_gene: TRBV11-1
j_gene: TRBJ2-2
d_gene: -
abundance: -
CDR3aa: CASSFYGVAGELFF
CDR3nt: TGTGCCAGCAGCTTCTATGGTGTTGCCGGGGAGCTGTTTTTT

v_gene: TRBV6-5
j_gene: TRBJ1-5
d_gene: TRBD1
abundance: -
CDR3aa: CASSAGQARDQPQHF
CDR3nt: TGTGCCAGCAGCGCTGGACAGGCCCGGGATCAGCCCCAGCATTTT

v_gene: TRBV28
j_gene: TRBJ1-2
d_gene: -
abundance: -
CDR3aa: CASTIQRADGYTF
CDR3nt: TGTGCCAGCACCATCCAGCGCGCGGATGGCTACACCTTC

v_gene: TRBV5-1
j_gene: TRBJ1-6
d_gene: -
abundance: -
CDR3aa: CASSLLPGYNSPLHF
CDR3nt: TGCGCCAGCAGCTTGTTACCAGGGTATAATTCACCCCTCCACTTT

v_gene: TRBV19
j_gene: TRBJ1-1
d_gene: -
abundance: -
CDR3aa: CASSPWGVSADTEAFF
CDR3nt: TGTGCCAGTAGCCCTTGGGGGGTCTCGGCCGACACTGAAGCTTTCTTT

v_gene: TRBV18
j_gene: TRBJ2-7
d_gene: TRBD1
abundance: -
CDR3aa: CASSPGTARYEQYF
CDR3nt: TGTGCCAGCTCACCAGGGACAGCCAGGTACGAGCAGTACTTC

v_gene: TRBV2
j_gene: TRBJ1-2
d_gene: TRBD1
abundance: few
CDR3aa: CASSEVGQGAGYTF
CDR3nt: TGTGCCAGCAGTGAAGTGGGACAGGGGGCTGGCTACACCTTC

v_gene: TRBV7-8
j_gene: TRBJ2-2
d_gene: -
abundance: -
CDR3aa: CASSQQGYSGELFF
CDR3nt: TGTGCCAGCAGCCAACAGGGTTACTCCGGGGAGCTGTTTTTT

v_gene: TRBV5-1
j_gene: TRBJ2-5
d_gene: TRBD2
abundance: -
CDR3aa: CASSFGTSLGQETQYF
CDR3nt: TGCGCCAGCAGCTTTGGGACTAGCTTGGGGCAAGAGACCCAGTACTTC

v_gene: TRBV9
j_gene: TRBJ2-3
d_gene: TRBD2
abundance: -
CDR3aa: CASSVKRGSTDTQYF
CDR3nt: TGTGCCAGCAGCGTCAAGCGGGGCAGCACAGATACGCAGTATTTT

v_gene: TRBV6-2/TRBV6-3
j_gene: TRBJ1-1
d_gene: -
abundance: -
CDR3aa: CASSYATGTEAFF
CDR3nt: TGTGCCAGCAGTTACGCTACGGGAACTGAAGCTTTCTTT

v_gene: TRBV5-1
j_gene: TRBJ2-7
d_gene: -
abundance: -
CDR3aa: CASSLSGLTYEQYF
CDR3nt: TGCGCCAGCAGCTTGTCGGGACTTACCTACGAGCAGTACTTC

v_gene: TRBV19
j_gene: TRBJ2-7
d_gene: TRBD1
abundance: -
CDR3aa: CASSPQDRAAEQYF
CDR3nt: TGTGCCAGTAGTCCACAGGACAGGGCGGCCGAGCAGTACTTC

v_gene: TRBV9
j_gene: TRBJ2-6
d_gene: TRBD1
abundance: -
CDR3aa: CASSVFSAGQGASGANVLTF
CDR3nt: TGTGCCAGCAGCGTTTTTTCTGCGGGACAGGGGGCCTCTGGGGCCAACGTCCTGACTTTC

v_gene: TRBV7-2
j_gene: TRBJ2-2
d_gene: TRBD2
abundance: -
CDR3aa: CASSSLAGGPGELFF
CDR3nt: TGTGCCAGCAGCTCGTTAGCGGGGGGGCCCGGGGAGCTGTTTTTT

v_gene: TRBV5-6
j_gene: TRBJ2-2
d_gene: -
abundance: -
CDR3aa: CASSLVRRQKVQNTGELFF
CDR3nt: TGTGCCAGCAGCTTAGTCCGGCGACAGAAGGTGCAGAACACCGGGGAGCTGTTTTTT

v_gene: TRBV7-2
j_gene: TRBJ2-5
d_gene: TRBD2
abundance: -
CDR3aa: CASSSWGTSGEGKYF
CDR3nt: TGTGCCAGCAGCTCGTGGGGGACTAGCGGGGAGGGGAAGTACTTC

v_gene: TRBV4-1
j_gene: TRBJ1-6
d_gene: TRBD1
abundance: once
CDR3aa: CASSQVPGGFSPLHF
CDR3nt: TGCGCCAGCAGCCAAGTTCCAGGGGGATTTTCACCCCTCCACTTT

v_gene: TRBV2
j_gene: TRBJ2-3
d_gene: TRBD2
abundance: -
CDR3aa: CASRPPSGRTDTQYF
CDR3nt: TGTGCCAGCCGCCCCCCTAGCGGGAGGACAGATACGCAGTATTTT

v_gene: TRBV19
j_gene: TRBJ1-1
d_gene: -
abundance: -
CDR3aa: CASSIAGSRNMNTEAFF
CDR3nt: TGTGCCAGTAGTATCGCGGGGTCTCGCAATATGAACACTGAAGCTTTCTTT

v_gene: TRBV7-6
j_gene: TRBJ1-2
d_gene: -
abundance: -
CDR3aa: CASSTGGDYTF
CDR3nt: TGTGCCAGCAGCACCGGGGGGGACTACACCTTC

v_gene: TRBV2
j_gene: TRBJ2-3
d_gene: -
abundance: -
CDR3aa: CASRGVANTQYF
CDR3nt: TGTGCCAGCAGGGGAGTAGCGAATACGCAGTATTTT

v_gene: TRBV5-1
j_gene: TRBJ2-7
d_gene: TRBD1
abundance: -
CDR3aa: CASSFQASGTGDNEQYF
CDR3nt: TGCGCCAGCAGCTTTCAAGCATCCGGGACAGGGGACAACGAGCAGTACTTC

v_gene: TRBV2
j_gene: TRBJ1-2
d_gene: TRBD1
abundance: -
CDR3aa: CASSGLDRGLYGYTF
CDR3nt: TGTGCCAGCAGTGGCCTGGACAGGGGGCTCTATGGCTACACCTTC

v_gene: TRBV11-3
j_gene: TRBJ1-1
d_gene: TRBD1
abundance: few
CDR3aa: CASSRDSLGTEAFF
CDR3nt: TGTGCCAGCAGCCGGGACAGCCTAGGCACTGAAGCTTTCTTT

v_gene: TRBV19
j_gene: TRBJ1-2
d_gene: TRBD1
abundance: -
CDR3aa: CASSNQRDRASYTF
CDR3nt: TGTGCCAGTAGTAACCAACGGGACAGGGCAAGCTACACCTTC

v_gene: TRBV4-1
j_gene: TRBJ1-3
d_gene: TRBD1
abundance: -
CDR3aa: CASSTRTGPGNTIYF
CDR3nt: TGCGCCAGCAGCACCCGGACAGGGCCTGGAAACACCATATATTTT

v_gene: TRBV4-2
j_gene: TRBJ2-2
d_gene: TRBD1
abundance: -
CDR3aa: CASSRGQTTGELFF
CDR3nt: TGTGCCAGCAGCCGGGGACAGACCACCGGGGAGCTGTTTTTT

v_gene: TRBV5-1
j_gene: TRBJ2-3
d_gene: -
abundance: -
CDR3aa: CASSWTGNLVSDTQYF
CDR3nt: TGCGCCAGCAGCTGGACCGGGAACCTGGTGTCAGATACGCAGTATTTT

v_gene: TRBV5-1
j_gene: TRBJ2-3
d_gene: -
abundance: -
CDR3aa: CASSLERAADTQYF
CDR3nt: TGCGCCAGCAGCTTGGAGCGAGCCGCGGATACGCAGTATTTT

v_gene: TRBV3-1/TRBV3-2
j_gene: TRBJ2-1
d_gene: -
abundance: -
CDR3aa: CASSYSDGRDEQFF
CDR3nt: TGTGCCAGCAGCTACTCGGACGGGCGGGATGAGCAGTTCTTC

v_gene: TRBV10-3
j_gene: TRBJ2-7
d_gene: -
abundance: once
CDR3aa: CAISESGTSSYEQYF
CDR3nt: TGTGCCATCAGTGAGTCTGGGACTTCCTCCTACGAGCAGTACTTC

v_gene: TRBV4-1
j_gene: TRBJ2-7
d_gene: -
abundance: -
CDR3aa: CASSQEVAGVPYEQYF
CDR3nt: TGCGCCAGCAGCCAAGAAGTAGCAGGGGTTCCCTACGAGCAGTACTTC

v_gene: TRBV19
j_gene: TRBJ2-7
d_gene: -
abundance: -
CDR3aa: CASSILSTGFDEQYF
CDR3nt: TGTGCCAGTAGTATTCTGTCAACAGGGTTCGACGAGCAGTACTTC

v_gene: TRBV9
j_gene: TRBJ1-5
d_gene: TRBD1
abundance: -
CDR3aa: CASSVTGDSNQPQHF
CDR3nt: TGTGCCAGCAGCGTGACAGGGGATAGCAATCAGCCCCAGCATTTT

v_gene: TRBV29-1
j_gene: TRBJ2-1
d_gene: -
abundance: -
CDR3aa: CSVGGRLSSYNEQFF
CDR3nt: TGCAGCGTGGGGGGACGGCTAAGCTCCTACAATGAGCAGTTCTTC

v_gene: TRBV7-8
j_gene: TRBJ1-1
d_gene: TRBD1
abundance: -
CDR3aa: CASSLSDRGTEAFF
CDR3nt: TGTGCCAGCAGCTTAAGCGACAGGGGTACTGAAGCTTTCTTT

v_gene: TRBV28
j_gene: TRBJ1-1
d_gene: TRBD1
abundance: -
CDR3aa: CASSLLQGAETEAFF
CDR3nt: TGTGCCAGCAGTTTGTTACAGGGGGCTGAGACTGAAGCTTTCTTT